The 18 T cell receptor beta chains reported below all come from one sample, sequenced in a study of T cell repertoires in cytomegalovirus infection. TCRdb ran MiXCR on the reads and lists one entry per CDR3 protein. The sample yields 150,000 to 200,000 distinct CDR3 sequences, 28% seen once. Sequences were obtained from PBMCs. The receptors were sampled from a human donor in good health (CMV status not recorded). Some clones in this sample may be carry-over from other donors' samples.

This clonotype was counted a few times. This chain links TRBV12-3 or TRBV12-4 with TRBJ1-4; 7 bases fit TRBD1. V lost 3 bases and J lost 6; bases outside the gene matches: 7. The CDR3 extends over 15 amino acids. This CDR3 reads CASSFTNRGYEKLFF. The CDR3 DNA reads TGTGCCAGCAGTTTTACGAACAGGGGATATGAAAAACTGTTTTTT.

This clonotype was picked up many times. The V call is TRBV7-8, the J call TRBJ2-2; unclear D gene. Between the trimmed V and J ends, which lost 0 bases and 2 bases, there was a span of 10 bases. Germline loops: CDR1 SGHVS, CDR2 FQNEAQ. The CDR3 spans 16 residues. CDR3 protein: CASSLALTVNTGELFF. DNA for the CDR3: TGTGCCAGCAGCTTAGCGCTAACGGTTAACACCGGGGAGCTGTTTTTT.

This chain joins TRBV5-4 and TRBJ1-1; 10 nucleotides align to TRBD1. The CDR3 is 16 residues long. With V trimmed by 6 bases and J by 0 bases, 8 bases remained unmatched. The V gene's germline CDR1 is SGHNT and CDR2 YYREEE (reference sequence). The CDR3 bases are TGTGCCAGCACCCCGGGACAGGGGAAAATGAACACTGAAGCTTTCTTT. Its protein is CASTPGQGKMNTEAFF.

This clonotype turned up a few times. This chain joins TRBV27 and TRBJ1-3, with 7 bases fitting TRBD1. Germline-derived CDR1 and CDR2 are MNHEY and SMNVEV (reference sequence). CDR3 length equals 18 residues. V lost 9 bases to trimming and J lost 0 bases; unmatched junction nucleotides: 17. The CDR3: CASFLRPPGGGSGNTIYF. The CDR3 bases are TGTGCCAGTTTCCTAAGGCCTCCAGGGGGGGGCTCTGGAAACACCATATATTTT.

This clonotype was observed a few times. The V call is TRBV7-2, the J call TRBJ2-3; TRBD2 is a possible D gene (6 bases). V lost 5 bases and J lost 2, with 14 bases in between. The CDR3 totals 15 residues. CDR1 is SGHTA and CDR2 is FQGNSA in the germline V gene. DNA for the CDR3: TGTGCCAGCAGCCCCTGGGGGGACCCCACAGATACGCAGTATTTT. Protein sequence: CASSPWGDPTDTQYF. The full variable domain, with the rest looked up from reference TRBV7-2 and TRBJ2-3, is GAGVSQSPSNKVTEKGKDVELRCDPISGHTALYWYRQSLGQGLEFLIYFQGNSAPDKSGLPSDRFSAERTGGSVSTLTIQRTQQEDSAVYLCASSPWGDPTDTQYFGPGTRLTVL.

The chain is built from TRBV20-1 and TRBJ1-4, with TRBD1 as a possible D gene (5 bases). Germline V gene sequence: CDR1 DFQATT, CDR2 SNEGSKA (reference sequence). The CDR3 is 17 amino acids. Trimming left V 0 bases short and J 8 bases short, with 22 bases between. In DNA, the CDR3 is TGCAGTGCTAGAGATGCGGCAGGGAGGGAAGTTGGAGAAAAACTGTTTTTT. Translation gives CSARDAAGREVGEKLFF.

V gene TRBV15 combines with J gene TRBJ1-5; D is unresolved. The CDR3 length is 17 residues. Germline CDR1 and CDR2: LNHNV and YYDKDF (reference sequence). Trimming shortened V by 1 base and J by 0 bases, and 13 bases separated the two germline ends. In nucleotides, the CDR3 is TGTGCCACCAGCAGAGGCCTTGCCTGGGGTAGCAATCAGCCCCAGCATTTT. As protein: CATSRGLAWGSNQPQHF.

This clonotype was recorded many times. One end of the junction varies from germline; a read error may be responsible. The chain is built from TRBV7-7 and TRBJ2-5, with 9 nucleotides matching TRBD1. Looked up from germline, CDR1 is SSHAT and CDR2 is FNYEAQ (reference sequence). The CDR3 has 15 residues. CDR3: CASSSTGQGLETQYF. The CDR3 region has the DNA TGTGCTAGCAGCTCCACCGGACAGGGGTTAGAGACCCAGTACTTC.

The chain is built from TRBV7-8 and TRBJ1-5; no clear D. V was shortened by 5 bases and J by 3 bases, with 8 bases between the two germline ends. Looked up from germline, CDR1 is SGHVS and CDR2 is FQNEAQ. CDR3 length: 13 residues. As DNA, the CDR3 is TGTGCCAGCAGCATTGGCCCCAATCAGCCCCAGCATTTT. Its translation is CASSIGPNQPQHF. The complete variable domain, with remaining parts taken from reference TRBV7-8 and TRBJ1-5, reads GAGVSQSPRYKVAKRGQDVALRCDPISGHVSLFWYQQALGQGPEFLTYFQNEAQLDKSGLPSDRFFAERPEGSVSTLKIQRTQQEDSAVYLCASSIGPNQPQHFGDGTRLSIL.

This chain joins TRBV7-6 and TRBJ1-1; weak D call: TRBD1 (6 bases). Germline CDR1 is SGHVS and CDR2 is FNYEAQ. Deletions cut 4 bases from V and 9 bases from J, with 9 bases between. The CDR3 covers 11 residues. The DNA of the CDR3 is TGTGCCAGCAGCTCCTGGGGGCAAGCTTTCTTT. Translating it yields CASSSWGQAFF.

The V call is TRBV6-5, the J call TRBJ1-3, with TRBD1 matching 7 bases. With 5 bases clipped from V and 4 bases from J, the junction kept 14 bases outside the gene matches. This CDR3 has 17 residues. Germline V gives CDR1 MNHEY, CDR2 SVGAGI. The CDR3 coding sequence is TGTGCCAGCAGTCGACAGGGTCAGAATATATCCGGAAACACCATATATTTT. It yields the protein CASSRQGQNISGNTIYF.

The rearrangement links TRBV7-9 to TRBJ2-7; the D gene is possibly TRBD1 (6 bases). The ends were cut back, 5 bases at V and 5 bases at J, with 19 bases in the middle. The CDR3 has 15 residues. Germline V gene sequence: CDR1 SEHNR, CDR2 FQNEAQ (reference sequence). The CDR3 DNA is TGTGCCAGCAGCGGAAGTCACAGGGTGGGAAACGAGCAGTACTTC. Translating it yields CASSGSHRVGNEQYF.

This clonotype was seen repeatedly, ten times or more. CDR3 region: CASSPGTHEQYF. CDR3 coding DNA: TGTGCCAGCAGCCCGGGGACCCACGAGCAGTACTTC. The chain joins TRBV7-2 to TRBJ2-7, with D possibly called TRBD1 or TRBD2 (5 bases each). V lost 5 bases and J 5 bases, leaving 10 bases between the germline ends. This CDR3 spans 12 amino acids. Per the germline V gene, CDR1 is SGHTA and CDR2 is FQGNSA.

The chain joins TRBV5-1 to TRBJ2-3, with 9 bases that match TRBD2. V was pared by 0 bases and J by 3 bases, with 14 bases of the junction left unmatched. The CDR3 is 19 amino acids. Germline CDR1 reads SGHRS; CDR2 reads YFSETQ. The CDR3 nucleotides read TGCGCCAGCAGCTTGGGGGCTAGCGGGGCCCTGAAATCGACAGATACGCAGTATTTT. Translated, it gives CASSLGASGALKSTDTQYF.

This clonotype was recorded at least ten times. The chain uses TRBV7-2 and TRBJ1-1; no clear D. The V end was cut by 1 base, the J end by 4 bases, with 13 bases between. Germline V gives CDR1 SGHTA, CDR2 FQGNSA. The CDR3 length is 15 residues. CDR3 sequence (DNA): TGTGCCAGCAGCTTAGTTCTGTCAGCGCGCACTGAAGCTTTCTTT. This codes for CASSLVLSARTEAFF.

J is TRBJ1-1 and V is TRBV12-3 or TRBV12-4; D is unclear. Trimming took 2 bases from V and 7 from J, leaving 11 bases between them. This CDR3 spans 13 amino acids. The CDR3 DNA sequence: TGTGCCAGCAGTTTAAAGGGCGGCGGTGAAGCTTTCTTT. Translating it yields CASSLKGGGEAFF.

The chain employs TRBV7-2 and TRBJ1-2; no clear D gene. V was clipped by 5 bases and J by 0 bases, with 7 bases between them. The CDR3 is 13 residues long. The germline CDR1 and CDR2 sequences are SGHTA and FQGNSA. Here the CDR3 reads CASSRAANYGYTF. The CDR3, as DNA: TGTGCCAGCAGCCGGGCTGCTAACTATGGCTACACCTTC.

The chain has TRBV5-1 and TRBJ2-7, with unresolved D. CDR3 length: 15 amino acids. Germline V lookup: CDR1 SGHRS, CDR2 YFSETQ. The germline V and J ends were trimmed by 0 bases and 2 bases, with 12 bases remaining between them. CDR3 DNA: TGCGCCAGCAGCTTGGCGGCGAATGGGCCCTACGAGCAGTACTTC. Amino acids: CASSLAANGPYEQYF.